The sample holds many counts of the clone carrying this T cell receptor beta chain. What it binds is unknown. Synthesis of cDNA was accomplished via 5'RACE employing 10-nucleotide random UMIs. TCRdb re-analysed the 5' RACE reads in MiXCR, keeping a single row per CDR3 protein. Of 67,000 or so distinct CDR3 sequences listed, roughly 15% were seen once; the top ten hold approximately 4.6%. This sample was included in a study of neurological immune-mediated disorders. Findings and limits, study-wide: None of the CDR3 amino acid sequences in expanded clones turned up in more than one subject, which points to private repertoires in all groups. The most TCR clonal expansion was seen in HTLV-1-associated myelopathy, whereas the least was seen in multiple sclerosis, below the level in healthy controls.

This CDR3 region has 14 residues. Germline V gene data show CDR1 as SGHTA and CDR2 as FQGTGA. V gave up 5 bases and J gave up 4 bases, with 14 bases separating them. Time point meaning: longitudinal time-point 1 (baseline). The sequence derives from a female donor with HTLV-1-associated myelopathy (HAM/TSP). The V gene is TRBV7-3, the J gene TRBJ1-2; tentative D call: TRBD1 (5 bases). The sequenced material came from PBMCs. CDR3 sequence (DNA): TGTGCCAGCAGCCCTGGGAGGGACCTCTATGGCTACACCTTC. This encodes CASSPGRDLYGYTF.